This TCR beta chain was observed in a study of blood T cell repertoires in COVID-19. Seattle-derived patients entered the study during active infection and were followed longitudinally. The length of the CDR3 is 14 residues. Profiled with immunoSEQ multiplex PCR; TCRdb holds only in-frame clones, not every one. The sample records approximately 49,000 clones, around 81% being singletons. J is TRBJ1-5 and V is TRBV21-1. TRBV21-1 is reported as a pseudogene. The TCR was taken from an elderly woman with COVID-19, enrolled during active disease. The sequenced sample was peripheral blood. CDR3 sequence (DNA): TGTGCCAGCAGCTCCGGGGGGGGCCATCAGCCCCAGCATTTT. Its translation is CASSSGGGHQPQHF.